A single T cell receptor (beta chain) is shown here with its context. This sample is part of a study of cytomegalovirus exposure and HLA in healthy donors. 60 Vbeta and 13 Jbeta primers were used in PCR. Profiling relied on immunoSEQ multiplex PCR, and the TCRdb table lists in-frame clones only, not all of them. The sample consists of around 150,000 clones, around four fifths of them appearing once. This CDR3 has 15 residues. Germline V CDR1 and CDR2: MNHGY, SAAAGT. V was trimmed by 5 bases and J by 2 bases, leaving 13 bases between them. This sequence was found in a woman aged 45-59 years in good health and CMV-seropositive. Sequenced material: PBMCs. J is TRBJ2-1 and V is TRBV6-8; the D is unclear. Here the CDR3 DNA reads TGTGCCAGCAGTCCAAAGCAACTTGCCTACAATGAGCAGTTCTTC. It encodes CASSPKQLAYNEQFF.